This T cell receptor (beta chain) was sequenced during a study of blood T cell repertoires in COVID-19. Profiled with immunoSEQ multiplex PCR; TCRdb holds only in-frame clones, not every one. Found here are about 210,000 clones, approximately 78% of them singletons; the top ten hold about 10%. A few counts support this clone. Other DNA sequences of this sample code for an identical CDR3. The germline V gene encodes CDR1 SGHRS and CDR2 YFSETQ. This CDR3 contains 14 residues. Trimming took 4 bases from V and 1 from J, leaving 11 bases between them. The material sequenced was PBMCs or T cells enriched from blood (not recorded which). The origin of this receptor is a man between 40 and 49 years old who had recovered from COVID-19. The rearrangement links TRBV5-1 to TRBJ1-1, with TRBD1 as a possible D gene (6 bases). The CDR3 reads CASSLSGQNTEAFF. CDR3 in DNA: TGCGCCAGCAGCCTATCGGGACAGAACACTGAAGCTTTCTTT.